This T cell receptor beta chain was sequenced during a study of shared clonotypes between healthy human individuals (dated by TCRdb to about 2020). With regard to the full study: The cohort included three men and a couple of women between 18 and 49 years of age. For each donor, CD4 naive and CD4 memory were each given three plates, CD8 naive was given two plates, and CD8 memory was given one plate. To estimate repertoire size and how much clonotypes are shared between individuals, the study performed deep sequencing of blood TCR repertoires from roughly five healthy adults. To increase sequencing depth and limit assay-specific biases, different laboratories used diverse techniques to prepare libraries and sequence TCR repertoires. Each donor's leukapheresis produced roughly between roughly 0.94 and 9.5 billion PBMCs.

The V end loses 6 bases and the J end loses 3 bases, and a stretch of 9 bases separates them. CDR1 and CDR2 are read off the germline V gene as SNHLY and FYNNEI. From the cysteine through the phenylalanine, the CDR3 covers 12 amino acids. CDR3 DNA only is kept here, 36 bases in frame from base 1. Broader findings and caveats from the paper: Sampling was limited to blood, and TCR repertoires in tissue likely differ from TCR repertoires in blood. When a handful of donors were compared, the shared fraction of clonotypes was 5% to 6.5% for naive CD4, around 4% for naive CD8, about 2.4% for memory CD4, and 0.4% for memory CD8. Higher generation probabilities were observed for clonotypes shared by all four sorted-subset donors than for non-shared clonotypes. Even with the large sequencing depth, rarefaction of the sorted-subset datasets indicated that sequencing was incomplete. Based on pairwise subsampling, the degree of clonotype sharing among donors was expected to be affected by sequencing depth. Larger estimated clonotype richness was generally found for naive subsets than for memory subsets. The genetic and exposure-history diversity represented was limited by the small number of donors.

As regards this clone: The specificity of this receptor is unknown. No much larger clonotype is one base removed from it; base qualities were not supplied.

The donors were healthy, HIV-negative adults who had no recently reported acute infections or vaccinations. All donors were Caucasian adults living in Nashville, Tennessee, USA. CD4+ T cells were enriched through magnetic negative selection, after which naive cells were positively selected on CD45RA and the remaining negative fraction served as the memory subset. Blood was obtained by leukapheresis, after which PBMCs were separated by Ficoll-Histopaque density gradient centrifugation and cryopreserved in liquid nitrogen vapor phase. Analytical flow cytometry was used to check the purity and quantity of every magnetically sorted T cell population. From each sorted fraction, genomic DNA was isolated and quantified by UV absorbance on a Nanodrop 2000c. Using the deep immunoSEQ assay, multiplex PCR amplified TCR CDR3 regions from genomic DNA. Extracted genomic DNA from each cell subset was spread evenly across all wells of several immunoSEQ 96-well plates, with each plate serving as a replicate. Each replicate PCR for sorted subsets received about 220 ng genomic DNA, equal to around 32,000 T cell genomes. Purified libraries were measured with a Qubit 3.0 fluorometer, size-checked on a Bioanalyzer 2100, and measured again with the KAPA Library Quantification kit. Each immunoSEQ 96-well plate was sequenced on its own single-read 150-cycle Illumina NextSeq 550 flow cell. The original methods were these. The immunoSEQ output contained only junctional sequences without quality scores, so filtering could not match that applied to full-length reads. Sequences were annotated with PyIR, a Python wrapper for IgBLAST v1.9, and V/J genes and CDR3 were assigned using IMGT germline references. Any read was removed if the V/J assignment was weak (E-value above 1e-6), the CDR3 was missing, or the read contained stop codons, out-of-frame junctions, or ambiguous translated residues. V3J clonotypes were defined as sequences sharing an identical inferred V gene, J gene, and CDR3 amino acid sequence. To compute the percentage overlap between repertoires, the number of shared unique clonotypes was divided by the size of the smaller repertoire. Richness of each repertoire was evaluated using RTK rarefaction, the Chao1 estimator, and Recon v2.1 estimates of unobserved clonotypes. Generation probabilities were computed with OLGA for all TCRbeta clonotypes obtained by the gDNA method from several donors. Imported from immuneACCESS, the table was reduced by TCRdb to in-frame sequences with V and J called. These copies leave out some clones; in studies compared against another copy, an unresolved V gene accounts for under half, and the cause of the remainder is not known. The DNA was the basis for D and trimming; V, J and clone size are from that table. Present in this sample are more than 200,000 clones, approximately 65% of which were seen just once. In total, the top ten clones hold approximately 10% of the sample.

The sequenced sample was memory CD4+ T cells sorted from blood. The cell subset or site label of this sample denotes: CD45RA-negative fraction. The sequence is built from TRBV2 and TRBJ2-7, with TRBD1 perhaps the D gene, on 6 matching bases. This TCR derives from a man aged 25-40 years in good health. The nucleotides are TGTGCCAGCAGGGGGGACATCTACGAGCAGTACTTC. This is translated as CASRGDIYEQYF.